This T cell receptor beta chain was profiled in a study of blood T cell repertoires in COVID-19. Study information: Acute and convalescent COVID-19 specimens originated in the United States, Italy and Spain. T cells, B-cell-depleted T cells, or PBMCs supplied cDNA or gDNA.

Some clones are missing from TCRdb's copy, which holds only in-frame ones; the method was immunoSEQ multiplex PCR. The sample gives around 25,000 clones, 72% of which show up once; around two fifths is in the top ten. V gave up 4 bases and J gave up 7 bases; unmatched junction bases: 10. The CDR3 spans 16 residues. Germline CDR1 is KGHDR and CDR2 is SFDVKD. The receptor was isolated from a woman aged 80 or over with acute or convalescent COVID-19. The rearrangement uses TRBV24-1 and TRBJ2-1; 9 bases match TRBD2. Sequencing was performed on peripheral blood. DNA of the CDR3: TGTGCCACCAGTGACCGCAAGCGGGGGGACGAGAATGAGCAGTTCTTC. Translating gives CATSDRKRGDENEQFF.